This T cell receptor beta chain was sequenced during a study of T-cell memory formation after mild COVID-19. Overall study findings and caveats: There was a balanced CD4/CD8 profile in clones contracting day 15 to 85, and later expanders leaned CD4+.

In the case of this clonotype: As yet, its antigen is unknown.

Constant-segment primers and 5'RACE yielded cDNA libraries for TCR alpha and TCR beta, each carrying sample barcodes and UMIs. In TCRdb, the 5' RACE reads were re-called with MiXCR into one record per CDR3 protein. The data hold more than 450,000 distinct CDR3 sequences, with about a sixth observed a single time. V lost 7 bases to trimming and J lost 4 bases, with 18 bases between them. Germline loops: CDR1 DFQATT, CDR2 SNEGSKA (reference sequence). The CDR3 is made up of 14 amino acids. The source is an adult woman who had mild COVID-19 (a few samples of this study predate the infection). Cell type and time point are not known. Sequenced input: PBMCs or a T cell subset sorted from them (not recorded which). The chain recombines TRBV20-1 with TRBJ2-3; the D call may be TRBD1 or TRBD2 (5 bases each). For the CDR3, the DNA is TGCAGTGTGTTTGGGGCTAGCACTCCAGATACGCAGTATTTT. Translation: CSVFGASTPDTQYF.